The next 12 T cell receptor beta chains were all read from a single sample in a study of identical twins. Using its own MiXCR run on the 5' RACE reads, TCRdb lists one record per CDR3 protein. The sample has fewer than 900,000 distinct CDR3 sequences, 21% seen once. The same data also went into a second study, on T cells expressing NK-cell markers.

Sequences were obtained from PBMCs. Receptors originate from a woman between 18 and 29 years old in good health.

This clonotype was detected ten times or more. This rearrangement joins TRBV12-3 or TRBV12-4 to TRBJ1-5; 7 nucleotides match TRBD1. This CDR3 has 13 residues. The junction had 7 bases not matched to a gene; V was cut back by 7 bases and J by 7 bases. In DNA form, the CDR3 reads TGTGCCAGCATGACAGGGAGGGACCAGCCCCAGCATTTT. Translating gives CASMTGRDQPQHF.

This clonotype appeared a few times. This chain joins TRBV7-2 and TRBJ2-7, with D perhaps being TRBD1 or TRBD2 (5 bases each). Germline V gene lookup returns CDR1 SGHTA and CDR2 FQGNSA. The CDR3 runs to 11 residues. Trimming removed 4 bases at V and 7 bases at J, with 8 bases between. Written as DNA, the CDR3 is TGTGCCAGCAGCTGGGGGACGGAGCAGTACTTC. Amino acid sequence: CASSWGTEQYF.

The chain employs TRBV30 and TRBJ2-7; D gene uncertain. CDR1 is GTSNPN and CDR2 is SVGIG in the germline V gene (reference sequence). V was trimmed by 0 bases and J by 5 bases, leaving 23 bases between them. The CDR3 loop spans 17 amino acids. The CDR3 sequence: CAWSVMPRLSPWDEQYF. The CDR3 DNA reads as TGTGCCTGGAGTGTAATGCCCAGGTTGTCCCCTTGGGACGAGCAGTACTTC.

This clonotype showed up just a few times. The chain joins TRBV20-1 to TRBJ1-2; D perhaps matches TRBD1 (5 bases). Per germline, CDR1 DFQATT and CDR2 SNEGSKA (reference sequence). V was clipped by 1 base and J by 6 bases, with 15 bases between them. The CDR3 length is 14 residues. In nucleotides, the CDR3 is TGCAGTGCTAGAGTGGGGGGACGAACAGATGGCTACACCTTC. Residues: CSARVGGRTDGYTF.

In its sample, this clonotype was seen many times. The chain carries TRBV18 and TRBJ2-7; D assignment may be TRBD1 or TRBD2 (5 bases each). The V gene's germline CDR1 is KGHSH and CDR2 LQKENI. Trimming stripped 3 bases from V and 4 bases from J, with 10 bases between. This CDR3 region has 13 residues. CDR3 sequence: CASSPFGGYEQYF. The CDR3 DNA reads as TGTGCCAGCTCACCTTTTGGGGGTTACGAGCAGTACTTC.

The chain uses TRBV4-2 and TRBJ1-1; D is unclear. This CDR3 is 13 amino acids long. Deletions cut 5 bases from V and 1 base from J, with 8 bases between. CDR1 is LGHNA and CDR2 is YNFKEQ in the germline V gene. The CDR3, as DNA: TGTGCCAGCAGCAACCGGGCGAACACTGAAGCTTTCTTT. Amino acid sequence: CASSNRANTEAFF.

There are a few counts of this clonotype. The chain has TRBV20-1 and TRBJ2-1; D unclear. Looked up from germline, CDR1 is DFQATT and CDR2 is SNEGSKA (reference sequence). Between the trimmed V and J ends, which lost 4 bases and 5 bases, there was a span of 9 bases. The CDR3 runs to 12 residues. CDR3 amino acids: CSANILNNEQFF. CDR3 bases: TGCAGTGCTAACATCTTAAACAATGAGCAGTTCTTC.

The chain recombines TRBV10-3 with TRBJ2-3; D may be TRBD1 (6 bases). Germline V gene sequence: CDR1 ENHRY, CDR2 SYGVKD. The CDR3 loop spans 13 amino acids. Trimming took 6 bases from V and 1 from J, leaving 8 bases between them. CDR3 amino acids: CAIRGGGTDTQYF. The CDR3 region has the DNA TGTGCCATCAGAGGGGGTGGCACAGATACGCAGTATTTT.

This chain uses TRBV5-1 with TRBJ2-7; TRBD2 matches 10 bases. CDR1 and CDR2 from the germline V gene are SGHRS and YFSETQ. The CDR3 has 15 amino acids. Trimming took 0 bases from V and 5 from J; bases not matched to a gene: 5. As DNA, the CDR3 is TGCGCCAGCAGCTTGGGAGGGACTAGCGTAGACGAGCAGTACTTC. Translated: CASSLGGTSVDEQYF.

The V and J genes are TRBV6-4 and TRBJ2-1; 14 bases map to TRBD2. This CDR3 comprises 14 residues. V dropped 7 bases and J dropped 10; count of bases not matched to a gene: 6. CDR1 and CDR2 from the germline V gene are MRHNA and SNTAGT. This CDR3 is CASTRLAGGKEQFF. DNA for the CDR3: TGTGCCAGCACCCGACTAGCGGGAGGGAAAGAGCAGTTCTTC.

The chain recombines TRBV6-5 with TRBJ1-1, with D perhaps matching TRBD1 (6 bases). The germline CDR1 and CDR2 sequences are MNHEY and SVGAGI. The CDR3 is 16 amino acids. Trimming took off 2 bases at V and 1 base at J, with 14 bases between the two ends. The CDR3 is CASSYSLTGPNTEAFF. The CDR3 DNA reads TGTGCCAGCAGTTACAGCCTGACAGGACCGAACACTGAAGCTTTCTTT.

This clonotype was detected ten times or more. V usage is TRBV12-3 or TRBV12-4 and J usage is TRBJ2-1, with 10 bases lining up with TRBD1. The CDR3 runs to 14 residues. V dropped 3 bases and J dropped 5; count of bases not matched to a gene: 1. The CDR3 is CASSFGTGDNEQFF. The CDR3 coding sequence is TGTGCCAGCAGTTTCGGGACAGGGGACAATGAGCAGTTCTTC.